A selection of T cell receptor beta chains follows, all from one sample in a study of hypomethylating agent response in myelodysplastic syndrome. Assay: immunoSEQ multiplex PCR; the TCRdb copy retains only in-frame clones and omits some. The data show 6,000 to 7,000 clones, with roughly 80% seen just once and under 30% held by the top ten. Sequenced material: bone marrow, taken before or after starting hypomethylating agent treatment for myelodysplastic syndrome (not recorded which). All receptors come from a human donor with myelodysplastic syndrome. The CDR3 runs from the conserved cysteine through the conserved F or W. A D gene is named only where the DNA matches it firmly. Clone size is not always given. Where it is, it says once, few, many or a class for expanded clones.

J gene	clone size	D gene	V gene	CDR3 protein	CDR3 DNA
TRBJ1-6	NA	NA	TRBV13	CASSPPGDNSPLHF	TGTGCCAGCAGCCCGCCCGGAGATAATTCACCCCTCCACTTT
TRBJ2-3	NA	TRBD2	TRBV6-5	CASSSRGLDVDTQYF	TGTGCCAGCAGTTCCCGAGGACTAGATGTAGATACGCAGTATTTT
TRBJ1-4	NA	TRBD1	TRBV2	CASRPGQGRTTNEKLFF	TGTGCCAGCAGGCCCGGACAGGGTCGAACAACTAATGAAAAACTGTTTTTT
TRBJ1-5	once	TRBD1	TRBV7-2	CASSPTGGHQPQHF	TGTGCCAGCAGCCCCACAGGGGGCCATCAGCCCCAGCATTTT
TRBJ1-3	once	NA	TRBV15	CATSRDKGSGNTIYF	TGTGCCACCAGCAGAGATAAGGGAAGTGGAAACACCATATATTTT
TRBJ2-3	NA	NA	TRBV5-4	CASSLWGAGTQYF	TGTGCCAGCAGTCTATGGGGGGCGGGTACGCAGTATTTT
TRBJ1-2	NA	NA	TRBV6-1	CASSPLGYGYTF	TGTGCCAGCAGTCCCCTCGGTTATGGCTACACCTTC
TRBJ2-7	NA	NA	TRBV27	CASKRQETYEQYF	TGTGCCAGTAAGAGACAGGAAACCTACGAGCAGTACTTC
TRBJ2-5	NA	NA	TRBV15	CATSRDPPGETQYF	TGTGCCACCAGTCGGGACCCCCCGGGGGAGACCCAGTACTTC
TRBJ1-5	NA	NA	TRBV2	CASSESNRNQPQHF	TGTGCCAGCAGTGAATCAAATCGTAATCAGCCCCAGCATTTT
TRBJ1-1	NA	TRBD1	TRBV10-3	CAISGDRGPNTEAFF	TGTGCCATCAGTGGGGACAGGGGGCCGAACACTGAAGCTTTCTTT
TRBJ2-7	NA	TRBD1	TRBV27	CATSGTGYEQYF	TGTGCCACCTCCGGGACAGGATACGAGCAGTACTTC
TRBJ1-1	NA	NA	TRBV15	CATSTRDGEAFF	TGTGCCACCAGCACCCGGGACGGTGAAGCTTTCTTT
TRBJ1-2	NA	TRBD1	TRBV19	CASSRTGVGYGYTF	TGTGCCAGTAGCAGGACAGGGGTTGGCTATGGCTACACCTTC
TRBJ1-6	NA	NA	TRBV6-5	CASRLTKPNSPLHF	TGTGCCAGCAGGCTGACAAAGCCGAATTCACCCCTCCACTTT
TRBJ1-2	few	NA	TRBV2	CASSVGDEGYTF	TGTGCCAGCAGTGTCGGGGATGAGGGCTACACCTTC
TRBJ2-3	NA	NA	TRBV7-9	CASSLVGGTQYF	TGTGCCAGCAGCTTAGTCGGGGGTACGCAGTATTTT
TRBJ1-3	medium-sized	NA	TRBV7-9	CASSLGQAGNTIYF	TGTGCCAGCAGCTTAGGTCAGGCTGGAAACACCATATATTTT
TRBJ1-2	NA	TRBD1	TRBV2	CASSSDRDYGYTF	TGTGCCAGCAGTTCCGACAGGGACTATGGCTACACCTTC
TRBJ1-1	NA	TRBD1	TRBV29-1	CSAQRGTGATYTEAFF	TGCAGCGCCCAGAGGGGAACAGGGGCCACATACACTGAAGCTTTCTTT
TRBJ1-3	NA	NA	TRBV25-1	CASSKKEQSTIYF	TGTGCCAGCAGCAAAAAGGAGCAGTCCACCATATATTTT
TRBJ2-7	NA	TRBD1	TRBV10-3	CAISESGQSYEQYF	TGTGCCATCAGTGAGTCGGGACAGTCCTACGAGCAGTACTTC
TRBJ1-4	NA	NA	TRBV29-1	CSVAYRRTQKLFF	TGCAGCGTTGCCTACCGGAGAACACAGAAACTGTTTTTT
TRBJ2-7	NA	NA	TRBV19	CASSGRSTGEQYF	TGTGCCAGTAGTGGACGGAGCACGGGGGAGCAGTACTTC
TRBJ1-4	NA	TRBD1	TRBV12-5	CASGLVRDRGATNEKLFF	TGTGCTAGTGGTTTGGTACGGGACAGGGGGGCAACTAATGAAAAACTGTTTTTT
TRBJ2-5	NA	NA	TRBV6-5	CASGVSHRVLETQYF	TGTGCCAGCGGGGTAAGTCACCGGGTATTAGAGACCCAGTACTTC
TRBJ2-3	NA	TRBD2	TRBV7-9	CASSPPAGSTDTQYF	TGTGCCAGCAGCCCTCCAGCGGGGAGCACAGATACGCAGTATTTT
TRBJ2-5	NA	NA	TRBV18	CASSPTRGGETQYF	TGTGCCAGCTCACCAACGAGGGGAGGAGAGACCCAGTACTTC
TRBJ1-2	NA	NA	TRBV4-1	CASSLLGGNNGYGYTF	TGCGCCAGCAGCCTTCTGGGGGGGAATAACGGCTATGGCTACACCTTC
TRBJ2-7	NA	NA	TRBV4-2	CASSQYPRDSTYEQYF	TGTGCCAGCAGCCAATACCCCCGGGACTCCACCTACGAGCAGTACTTC
TRBJ2-1	NA	TRBD1	TRBV19	CASSKGAGTGAYNEQFF	TGTGCCAGTAGTAAAGGAGCCGGGACAGGGGCCTACAATGAGCAGTTCTTC
TRBJ1-3	NA	NA	TRBV5-1	CASSFGNTIYF	TGCGCCAGCAGCTTTGGAAACACCATATATTTT
TRBJ1-2	few	NA	TRBV7-3	CASSLSNSYGYTF	TGTGCCAGCAGCTTATCAAACAGCTATGGCTACACCTTC
TRBJ2-1	NA	TRBD2	TRBV4-3	CASSHSGRNNEQFF	TGCGCCAGCAGCCATAGCGGGAGAAATAATGAGCAGTTCTTC
TRBJ2-1	NA	TRBD2	TRBV7-6	CASSRTAGTSGAYNEQFF	TGTGCCAGCAGCCGAACAGCCGGGACTAGCGGGGCCTACAATGAGCAGTTCTTC
TRBJ1-5	NA	NA	TRBV10-2	CASSESGHRNQPQHF	TGCGCCAGCAGTGAGTCGGGACACCGCAATCAGCCCCAGCATTTT
TRBJ2-7	few	TRBD2	TRBV25-1	CASGLAGGYEQYF	TGTGCCAGCGGCCTAGCGGGGGGCTACGAGCAGTACTTC
TRBJ2-5	once	TRBD2	TRBV10-3	CATGGGEPRGTQYF	TGTGCCACCGGGGGGGGTGAACCCCGGGGGACCCAGTACTTC
TRBJ2-7	NA	TRBD1	TRBV5-1	CASSLTGGEQYF	TGCGCCAGCAGCTTGACAGGGGGCGAGCAGTACTTC
TRBJ2-3	once	NA	TRBV27	CASSLWPTDTQYF	TGTGCCAGCAGTTTATGGCCCACAGATACGCAGTATTTT